The sequence of this T cell receptor (beta chain) was determined in a study of metastatic and nonmetastatic thyroid tumors. General study results and limits: In blood and tumor, TCR beta diversity was reportedly significantly higher in malignant thyroid tumors than in benign nodules.

TCRdb reanalyzed the PCR reads via MiXCR. Here the sample spans more than 20,000 clones, roughly 13% being singletons. Per the germline V gene, CDR1 is KGHSH and CDR2 is LQKENI. The V end was cut by 6 bases, the J end by 4 bases, with 12 bases between. The CDR3 contains 13 residues. In regard to this clone: Its matching antigen is unknown.

There were no patients who had received any treatment before thyroid surgery. The chain employs TRBV18 and TRBJ1-2; the D gene is possibly TRBD1 (5 bases). This clonotype was sampled from a female donor with papillary thyroid cancer or a benign thyroid nodule (not recorded which). Some clones in this sample may be carry-over from other donors' samples. Sequenced: blood. CDR3 nucleotides: TGTGCCAGCTCCCAGGGAACTTCCTATGGCTACACCTTC. Amino acid sequence: CASSQGTSYGYTF.